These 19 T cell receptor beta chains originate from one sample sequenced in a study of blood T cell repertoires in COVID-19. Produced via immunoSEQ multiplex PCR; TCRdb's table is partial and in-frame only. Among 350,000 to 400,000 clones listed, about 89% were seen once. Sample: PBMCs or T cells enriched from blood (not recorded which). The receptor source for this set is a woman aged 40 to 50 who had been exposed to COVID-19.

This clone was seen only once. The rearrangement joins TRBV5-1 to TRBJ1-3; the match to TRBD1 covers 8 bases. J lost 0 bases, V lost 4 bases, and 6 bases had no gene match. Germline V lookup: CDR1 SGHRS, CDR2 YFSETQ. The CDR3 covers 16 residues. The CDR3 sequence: CASSPGGTGSGNTIYF. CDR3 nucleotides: TGCGCCAGCAGCCCGGGCGGGACAGGCTCTGGAAACACCATATATTTT. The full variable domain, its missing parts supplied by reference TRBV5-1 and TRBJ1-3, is KAGVTQTPRYLIKTRGQQVTLSCSPISGHRSVSWYQQTPGQGLQFLFEYFSETQRNKGNFPGRFSGRQFSNSRSEMNVSTLELGDSALYLCASSPGGTGSGNTIYFGEGSWLTVV.

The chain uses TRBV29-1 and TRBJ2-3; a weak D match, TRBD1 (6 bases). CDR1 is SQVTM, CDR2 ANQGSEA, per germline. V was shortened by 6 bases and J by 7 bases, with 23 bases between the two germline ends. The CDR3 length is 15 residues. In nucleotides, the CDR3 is TGCAGCGTCCCTAGACAGGACGGCCCCGGGAATACGCAGTATTTT. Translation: CSVPRQDGPGNTQYF.

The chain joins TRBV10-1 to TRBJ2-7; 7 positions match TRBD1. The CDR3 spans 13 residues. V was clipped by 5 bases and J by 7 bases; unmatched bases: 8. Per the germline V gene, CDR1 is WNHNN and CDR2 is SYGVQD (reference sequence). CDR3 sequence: CASSNSGTEEQYF. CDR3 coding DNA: TGCGCCAGCAGTAATTCCGGGACAGAGGAGCAGTACTTC.

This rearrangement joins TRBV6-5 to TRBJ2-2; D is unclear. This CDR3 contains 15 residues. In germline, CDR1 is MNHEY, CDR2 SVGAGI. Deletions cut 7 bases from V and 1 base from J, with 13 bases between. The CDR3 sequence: CASTTTRLNTGELFF. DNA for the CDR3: TGTGCCAGCACCACGACGCGGCTGAACACCGGGGAGCTGTTTTTT.

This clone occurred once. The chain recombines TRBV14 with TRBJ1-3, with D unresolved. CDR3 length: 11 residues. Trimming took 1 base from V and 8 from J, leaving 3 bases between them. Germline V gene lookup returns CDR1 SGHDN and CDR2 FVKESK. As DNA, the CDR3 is TGTGCCAGCAGCCAAGCATACACCATATATTTT. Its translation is CASSQAYTIYF.

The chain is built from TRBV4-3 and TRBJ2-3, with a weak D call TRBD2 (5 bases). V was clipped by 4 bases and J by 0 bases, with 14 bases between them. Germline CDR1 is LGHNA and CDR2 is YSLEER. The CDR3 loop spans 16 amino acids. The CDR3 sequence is CASSRGLLSSTDTQYF. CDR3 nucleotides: TGCGCCAGCAGCCGTGGACTTCTTTCTAGCACAGATACGCAGTATTTT.

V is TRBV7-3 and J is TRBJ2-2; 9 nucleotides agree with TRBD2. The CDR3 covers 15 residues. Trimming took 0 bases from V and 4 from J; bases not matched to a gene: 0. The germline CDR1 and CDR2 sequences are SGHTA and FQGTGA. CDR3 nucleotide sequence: TGTGCCAGCAGCTTAACTAGCGGGAGCACCGGGGAGCTGTTTTTT. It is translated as CASSLTSGSTGELFF. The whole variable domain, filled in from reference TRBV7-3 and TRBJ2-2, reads GAGVSQTPSNKVTEKGKYVELRCDPISGHTALYWYRQSLGQGPEFLIYFQGTGAADDSGLPNDRFFAVRPEGSVSTLKIQRTERGDSAVYLCASSLTSGSTGELFFGEGSRLTVL.

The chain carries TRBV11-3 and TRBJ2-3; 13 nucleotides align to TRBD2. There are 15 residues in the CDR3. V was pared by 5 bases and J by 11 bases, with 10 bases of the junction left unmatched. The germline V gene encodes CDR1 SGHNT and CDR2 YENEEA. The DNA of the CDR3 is TGTGCCAGCAGCCAAGGACTAGCGGGGGCCCCTTGGCAGTATTTT. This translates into CASSQGLAGAPWQYF.

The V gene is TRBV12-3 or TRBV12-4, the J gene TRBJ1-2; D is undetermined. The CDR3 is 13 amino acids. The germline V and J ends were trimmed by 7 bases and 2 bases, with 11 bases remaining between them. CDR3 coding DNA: TGTGCCAGCACGAAGCTGAGGAACTATGGCTACACCTTC. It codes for CASTKLRNYGYTF.

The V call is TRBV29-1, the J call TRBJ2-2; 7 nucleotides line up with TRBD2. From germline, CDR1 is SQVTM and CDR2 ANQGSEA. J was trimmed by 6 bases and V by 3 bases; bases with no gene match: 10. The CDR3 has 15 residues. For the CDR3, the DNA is TGCAGCGTTGATATCGGGGGAGGGCCGGCCGGGGAGCTGTTTTTT. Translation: CSVDIGGGPAGELFF.

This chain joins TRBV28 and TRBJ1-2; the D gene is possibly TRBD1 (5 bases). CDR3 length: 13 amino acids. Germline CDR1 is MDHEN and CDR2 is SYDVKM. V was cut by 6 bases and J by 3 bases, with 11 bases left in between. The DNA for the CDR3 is TGTGCCAGCAGAGAGACAGATGACTATGGCTACACCTTC. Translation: CASRETDDYGYTF.

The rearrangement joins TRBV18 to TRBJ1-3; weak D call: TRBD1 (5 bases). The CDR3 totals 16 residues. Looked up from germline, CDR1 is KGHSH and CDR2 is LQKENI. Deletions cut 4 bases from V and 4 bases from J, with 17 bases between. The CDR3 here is CASSQLQGEKGNTIYF. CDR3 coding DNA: TGTGCCAGCTCACAACTGCAGGGCGAGAAGGGAAACACCATATATTTT.

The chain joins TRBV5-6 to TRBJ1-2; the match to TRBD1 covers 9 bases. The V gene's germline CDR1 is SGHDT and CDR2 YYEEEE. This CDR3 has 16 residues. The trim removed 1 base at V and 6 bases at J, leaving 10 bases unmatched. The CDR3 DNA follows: TGTGCCAGCAGCTTGTTCGGGACAGGGTTGGAAGATGGCTACACCTTC. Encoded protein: CASSLFGTGLEDGYTF.

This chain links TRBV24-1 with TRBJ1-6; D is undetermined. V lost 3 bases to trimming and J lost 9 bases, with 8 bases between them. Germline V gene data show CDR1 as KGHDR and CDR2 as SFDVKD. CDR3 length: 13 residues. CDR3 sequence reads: CATSDRTSSPLHF. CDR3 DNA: TGTGCCACCAGTGATCGGACTAGTTCACCCCTCCACTTT.

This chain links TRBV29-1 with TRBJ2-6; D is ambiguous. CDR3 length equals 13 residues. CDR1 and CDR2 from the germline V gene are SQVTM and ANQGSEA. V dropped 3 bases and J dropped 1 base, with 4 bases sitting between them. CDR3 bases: TGCAGCGTTGACGGGTCTGGGGCCAACGTCCTGACTTTC. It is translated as CSVDGSGANVLTF.

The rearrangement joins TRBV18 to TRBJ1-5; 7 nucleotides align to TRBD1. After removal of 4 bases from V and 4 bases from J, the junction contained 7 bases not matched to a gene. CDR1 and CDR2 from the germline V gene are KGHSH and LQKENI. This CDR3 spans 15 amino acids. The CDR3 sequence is CASSLSPGGNQPQHF. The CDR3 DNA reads TGTGCCAGCTCACTCTCGCCAGGGGGTAATCAGCCCCAGCATTTT.

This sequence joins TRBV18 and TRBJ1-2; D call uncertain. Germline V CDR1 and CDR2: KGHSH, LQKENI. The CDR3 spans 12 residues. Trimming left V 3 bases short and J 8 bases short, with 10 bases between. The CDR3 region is CASSPYGEGYTF. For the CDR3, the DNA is TGTGCCAGCTCACCCTATGGTGAGGGCTACACCTTC.

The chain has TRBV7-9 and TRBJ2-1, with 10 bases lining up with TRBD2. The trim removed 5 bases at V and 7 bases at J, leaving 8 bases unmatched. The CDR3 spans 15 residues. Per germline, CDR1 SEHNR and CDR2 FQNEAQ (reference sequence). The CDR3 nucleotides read TGTGCCAGCAGCCAACCGGGACTAGCGTGGAATGAGCAGTTCTTC. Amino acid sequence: CASSQPGLAWNEQFF.

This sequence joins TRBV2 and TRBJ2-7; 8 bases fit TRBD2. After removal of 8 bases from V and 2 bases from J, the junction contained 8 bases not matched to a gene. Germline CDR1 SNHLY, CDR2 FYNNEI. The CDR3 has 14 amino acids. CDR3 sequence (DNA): TGTGCCAGCTCGTGGGCTAGCGGGCCCTACGAGCAGTACTTC. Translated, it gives CASSWASGPYEQYF.